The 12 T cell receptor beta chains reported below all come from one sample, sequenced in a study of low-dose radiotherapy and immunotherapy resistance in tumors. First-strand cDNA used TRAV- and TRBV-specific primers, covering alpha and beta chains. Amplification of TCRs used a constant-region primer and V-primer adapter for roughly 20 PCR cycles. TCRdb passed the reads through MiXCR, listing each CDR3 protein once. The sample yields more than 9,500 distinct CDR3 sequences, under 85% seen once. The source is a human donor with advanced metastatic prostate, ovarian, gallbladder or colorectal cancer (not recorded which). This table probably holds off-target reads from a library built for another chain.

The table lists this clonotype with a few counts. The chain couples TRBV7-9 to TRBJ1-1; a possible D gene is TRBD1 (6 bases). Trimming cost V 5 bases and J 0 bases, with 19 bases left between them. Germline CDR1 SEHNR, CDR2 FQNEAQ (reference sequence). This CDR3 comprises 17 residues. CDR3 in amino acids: CASSLANYRDVNTEAFF. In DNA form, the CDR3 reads TGTGCCAGCAGCCTTGCAAACTACAGGGATGTGAACACTGAAGCTTTCTTT. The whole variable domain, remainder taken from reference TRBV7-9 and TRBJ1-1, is DTGVSQNPRHKITKRGQNVTFRCDPISEHNRLYWYRQTLGQGPEFLTYFQNEAQLEKSRLLSDRFSAERPKGSFSTLEIQRTEQGDSAMYLCASSLANYRDVNTEAFFGQGTRLTVV.

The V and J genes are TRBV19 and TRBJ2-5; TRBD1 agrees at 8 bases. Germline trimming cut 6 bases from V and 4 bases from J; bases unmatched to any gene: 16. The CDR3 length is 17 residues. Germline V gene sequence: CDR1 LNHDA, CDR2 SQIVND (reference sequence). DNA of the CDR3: TGTGCCAGTAGCCGTGCCCCCGGACAGGGAGGTCGAGAGACCCAGTACTTC. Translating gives CASSRAPGQGGRETQYF.

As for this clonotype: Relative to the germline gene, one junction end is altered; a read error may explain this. CDR3 region: CASRLGSGTSGRAVETQYF. CDR3 DNA: TGTGCCAGCAGGTTAGGGTCCGGGACTAGCGGGAGAGCGGTAGAGACCCAGTACTTC. The chain recombines TRBV11-2 with TRBJ2-5, with TRBD2 identical over 14 bases. The CDR3 runs to 19 residues. CDR1 and CDR2 (germline): SGHAT, FQNNGV.

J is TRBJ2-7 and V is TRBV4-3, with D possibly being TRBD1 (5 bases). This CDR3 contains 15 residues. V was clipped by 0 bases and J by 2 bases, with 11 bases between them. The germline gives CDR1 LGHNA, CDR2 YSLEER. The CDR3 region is CASSQETGHAYEQYF. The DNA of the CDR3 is TGCGCCAGCAGCCAAGAAACAGGTCATGCCTACGAGCAGTACTTC.

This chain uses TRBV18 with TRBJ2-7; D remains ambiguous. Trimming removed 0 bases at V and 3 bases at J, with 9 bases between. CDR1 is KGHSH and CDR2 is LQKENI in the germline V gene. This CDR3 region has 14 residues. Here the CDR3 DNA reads TGTGCCAGCTCACCACCCTCCAGGCTCTACGAGCAGTACTTC. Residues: CASSPPSRLYEQYF.

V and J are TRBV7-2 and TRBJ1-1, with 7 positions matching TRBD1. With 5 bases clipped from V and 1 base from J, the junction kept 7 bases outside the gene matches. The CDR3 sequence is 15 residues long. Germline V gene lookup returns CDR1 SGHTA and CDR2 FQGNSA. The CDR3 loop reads CASSVTGTANTEAFF. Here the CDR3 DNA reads TGTGCCAGCAGCGTAACCGGGACAGCGAACACTGAAGCTTTCTTT.

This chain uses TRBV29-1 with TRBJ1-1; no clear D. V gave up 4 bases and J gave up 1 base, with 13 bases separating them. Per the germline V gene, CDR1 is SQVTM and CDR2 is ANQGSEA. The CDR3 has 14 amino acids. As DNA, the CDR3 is TGCAGCGTTGTATTGGGAATCTGGAACACTGAAGCTTTCTTT. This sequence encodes CSVVLGIWNTEAFF.

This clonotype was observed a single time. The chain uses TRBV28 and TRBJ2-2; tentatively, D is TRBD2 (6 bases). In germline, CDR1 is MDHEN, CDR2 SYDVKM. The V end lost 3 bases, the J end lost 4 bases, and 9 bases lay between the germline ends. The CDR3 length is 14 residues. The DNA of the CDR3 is TGTGCCAGCAGTTTGGGAGGAGGCACCGGGGAGCTGTTTTTT. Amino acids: CASSLGGGTGELFF.

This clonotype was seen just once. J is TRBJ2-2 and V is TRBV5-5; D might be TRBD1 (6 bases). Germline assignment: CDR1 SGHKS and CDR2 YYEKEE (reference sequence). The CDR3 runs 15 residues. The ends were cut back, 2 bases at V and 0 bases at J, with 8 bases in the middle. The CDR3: CASSLSGANTGELFF. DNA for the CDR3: TGTGCCAGCAGCTTATCAGGGGCGAACACCGGGGAGCTGTTTTTT.

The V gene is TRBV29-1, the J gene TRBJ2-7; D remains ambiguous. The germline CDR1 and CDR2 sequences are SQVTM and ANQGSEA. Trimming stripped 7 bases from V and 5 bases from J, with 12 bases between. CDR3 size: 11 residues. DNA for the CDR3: TGCAGCGCAAGGAGTATCCACGAGCAGTACTTC. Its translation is CSARSIHEQYF.

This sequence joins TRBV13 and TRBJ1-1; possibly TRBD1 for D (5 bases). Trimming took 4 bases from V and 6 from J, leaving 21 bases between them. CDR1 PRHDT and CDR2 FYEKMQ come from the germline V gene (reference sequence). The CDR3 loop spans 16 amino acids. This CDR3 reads CASSSRGRAGTAEAFF. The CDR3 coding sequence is TGTGCCAGCAGCTCCCGAGGAAGAGCCGGGACTGCTGAAGCTTTCTTT.

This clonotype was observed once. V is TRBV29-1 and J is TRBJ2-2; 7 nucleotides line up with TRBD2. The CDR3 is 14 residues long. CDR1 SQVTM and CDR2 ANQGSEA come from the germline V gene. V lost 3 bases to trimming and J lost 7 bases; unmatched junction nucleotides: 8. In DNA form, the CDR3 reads TGCAGCGTTGATTCGCTAGCGGAGATCGGGGAGCTGTTTTTT. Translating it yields CSVDSLAEIGELFF.